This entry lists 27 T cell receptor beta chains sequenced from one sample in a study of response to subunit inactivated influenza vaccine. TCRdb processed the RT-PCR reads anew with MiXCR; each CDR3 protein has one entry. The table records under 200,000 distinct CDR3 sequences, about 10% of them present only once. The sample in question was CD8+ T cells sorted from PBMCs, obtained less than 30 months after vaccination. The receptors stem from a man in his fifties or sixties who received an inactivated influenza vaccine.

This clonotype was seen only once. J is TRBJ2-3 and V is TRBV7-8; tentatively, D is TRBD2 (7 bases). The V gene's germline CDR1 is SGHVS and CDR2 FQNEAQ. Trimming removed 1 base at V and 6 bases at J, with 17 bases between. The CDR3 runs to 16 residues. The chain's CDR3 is CASSLVVWGGRDTQYF. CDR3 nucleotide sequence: TGTGCCAGCAGCTTAGTCGTGTGGGGGGGCCGGGATACGCAGTATTTT.

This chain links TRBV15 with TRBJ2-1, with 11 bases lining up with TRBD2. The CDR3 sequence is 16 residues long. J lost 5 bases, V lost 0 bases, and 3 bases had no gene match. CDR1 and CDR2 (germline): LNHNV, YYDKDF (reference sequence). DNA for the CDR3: TGTGCCACCAGCAGAGATAGCGGGGGGGCAAACAATGAGCAGTTCTTC. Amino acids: CATSRDSGGANNEQFF.

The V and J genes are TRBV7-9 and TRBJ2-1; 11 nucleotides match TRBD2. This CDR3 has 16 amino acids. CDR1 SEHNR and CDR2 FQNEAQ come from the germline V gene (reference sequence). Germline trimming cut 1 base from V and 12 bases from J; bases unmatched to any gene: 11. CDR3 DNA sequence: TGTGCCAGCAGCTTAGGTGGGCTAGCGGGAGGTCGAGGGCAGTTCTTC. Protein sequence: CASSLGGLAGGRGQFF.

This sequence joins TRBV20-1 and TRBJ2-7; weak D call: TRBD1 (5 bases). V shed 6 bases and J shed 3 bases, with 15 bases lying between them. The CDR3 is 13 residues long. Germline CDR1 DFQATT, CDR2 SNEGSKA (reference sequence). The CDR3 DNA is TGCAGTGCCACCTCGACAGTCGACTACGAGCAGTACTTC. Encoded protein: CSATSTVDYEQYF.

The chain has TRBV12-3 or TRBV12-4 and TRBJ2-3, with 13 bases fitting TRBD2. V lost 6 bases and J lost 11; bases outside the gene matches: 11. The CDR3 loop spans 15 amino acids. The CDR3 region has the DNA TGTGCCAGCAGCGCTCCGGGACTAGCGGGGCGGGAGCAGTATTTT. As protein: CASSAPGLAGREQYF.

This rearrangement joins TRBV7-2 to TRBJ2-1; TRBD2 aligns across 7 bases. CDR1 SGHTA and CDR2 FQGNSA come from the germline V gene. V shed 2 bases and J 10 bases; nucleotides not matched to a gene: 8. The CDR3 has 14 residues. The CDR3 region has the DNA TGTGCCAGCAGCTTAACCCTGGCGGGAGACGAGCAGTTCTTC. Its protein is CASSLTLAGDEQFF.

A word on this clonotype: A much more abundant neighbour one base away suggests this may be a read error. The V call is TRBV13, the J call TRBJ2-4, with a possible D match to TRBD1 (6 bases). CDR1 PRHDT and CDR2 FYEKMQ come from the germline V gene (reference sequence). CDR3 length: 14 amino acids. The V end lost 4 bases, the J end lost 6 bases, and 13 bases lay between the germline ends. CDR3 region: CASSYTGIPNIQYF. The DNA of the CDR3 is TGTGCCAGCAGCTATACAGGGATCCCAAACATTCAGTACTTC. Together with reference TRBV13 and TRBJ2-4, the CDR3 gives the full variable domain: AAGVIQSPRHLIKEKRETATLKCYPIPRHDTVYWYQQGPGQDPQFLISFYEKMQSDKGSIPDRFSAQQFSDYHSELNMSSLELGDSALYFCASSYTGIPNIQYFGAGTRLSVL.

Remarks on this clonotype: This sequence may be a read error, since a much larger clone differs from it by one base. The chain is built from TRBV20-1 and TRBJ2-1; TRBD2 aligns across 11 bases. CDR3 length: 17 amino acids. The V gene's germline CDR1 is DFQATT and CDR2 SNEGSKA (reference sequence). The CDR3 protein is CCARGKGLAARGGEQFF. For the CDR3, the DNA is TGCTGTGCTAGAGGCAAGGGACTAGCGGCCCGGGGGGGTGAGCAGTTCTTC.

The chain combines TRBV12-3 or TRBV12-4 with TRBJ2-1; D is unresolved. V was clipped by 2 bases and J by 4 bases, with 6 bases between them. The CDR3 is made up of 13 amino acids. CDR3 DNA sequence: TGTGCCAGCAGTTTAAATATTTACAATGAGCAGTTCTTC. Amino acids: CASSLNIYNEQFF.

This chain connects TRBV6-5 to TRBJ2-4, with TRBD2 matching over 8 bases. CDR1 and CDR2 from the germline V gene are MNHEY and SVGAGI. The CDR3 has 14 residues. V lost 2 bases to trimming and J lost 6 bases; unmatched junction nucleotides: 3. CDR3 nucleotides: TGTGCCAGCAGTTACGGTACTAGCGGAAACATTCAGTACTTC. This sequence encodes CASSYGTSGNIQYF.

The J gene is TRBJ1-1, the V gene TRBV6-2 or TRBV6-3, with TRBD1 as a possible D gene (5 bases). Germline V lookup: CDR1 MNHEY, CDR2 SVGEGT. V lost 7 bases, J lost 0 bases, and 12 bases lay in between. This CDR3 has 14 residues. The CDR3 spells CASKPPGMNTEAFF. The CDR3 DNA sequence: TGTGCCAGCAAGCCCCCAGGGATGAACACTGAAGCTTTCTTT.

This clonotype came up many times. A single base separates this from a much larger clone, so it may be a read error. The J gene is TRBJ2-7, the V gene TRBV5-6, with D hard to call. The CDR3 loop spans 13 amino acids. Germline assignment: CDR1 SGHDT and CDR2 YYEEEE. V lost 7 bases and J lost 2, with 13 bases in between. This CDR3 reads CASGPGLAYEQYF. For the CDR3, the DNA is TGTGCCAGCGGCCCCGGGCTAGCCTACGAGCAGTACTTC.

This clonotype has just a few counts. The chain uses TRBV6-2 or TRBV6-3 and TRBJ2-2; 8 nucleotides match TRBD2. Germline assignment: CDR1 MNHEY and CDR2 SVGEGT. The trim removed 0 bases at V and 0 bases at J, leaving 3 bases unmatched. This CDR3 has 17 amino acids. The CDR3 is CASSYSLLAANTGELFF. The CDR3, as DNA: TGTGCCAGCAGTTACTCCTTACTAGCGGCGAACACCGGGGAGCTGTTTTTT.

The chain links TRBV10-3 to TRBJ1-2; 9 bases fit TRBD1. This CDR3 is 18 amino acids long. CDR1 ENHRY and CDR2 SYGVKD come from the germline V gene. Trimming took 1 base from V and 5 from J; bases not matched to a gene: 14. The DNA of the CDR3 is TGTGCCATCAGTGAGTTTAGGAGTTCGGGACAGGGAAAGTATGGCTACACCTTC. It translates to CAISEFRSSGQGKYGYTF.

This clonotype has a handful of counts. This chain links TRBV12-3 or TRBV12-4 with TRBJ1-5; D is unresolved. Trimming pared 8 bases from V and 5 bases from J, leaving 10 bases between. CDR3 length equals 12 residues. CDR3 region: CASGSPDQPQHF. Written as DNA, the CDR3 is TGTGCCAGCGGCTCACCAGATCAGCCCCAGCATTTT.

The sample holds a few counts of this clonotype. The CDR3 is CSAVDGNTIYF. DNA for the CDR3: TGCAGCGCCGTTGATGGAAACACCATATATTTT. The chain links TRBV29-1 to TRBJ1-3; D gene uncertain. The germline CDR1 and CDR2 sequences are SQVTM and ANQGSEA. This CDR3 contains 11 residues. V was clipped by 7 bases and J by 3 bases, with 7 bases between them.

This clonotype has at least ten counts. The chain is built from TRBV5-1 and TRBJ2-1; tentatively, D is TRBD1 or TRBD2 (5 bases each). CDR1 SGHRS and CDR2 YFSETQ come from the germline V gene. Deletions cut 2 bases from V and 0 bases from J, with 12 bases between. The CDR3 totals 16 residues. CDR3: CASSLLSDSSYNEQFF. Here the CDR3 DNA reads TGCGCCAGCAGCTTACTTAGCGACAGCTCCTACAATGAGCAGTTCTTC.

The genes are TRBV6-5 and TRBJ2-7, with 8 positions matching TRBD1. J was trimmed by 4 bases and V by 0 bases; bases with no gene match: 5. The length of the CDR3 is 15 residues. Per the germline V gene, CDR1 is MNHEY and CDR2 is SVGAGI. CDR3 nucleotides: TGTGCCAGCAGTTACTCGAGCAGGGGGCCTTACGAGCAGTACTTC. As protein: CASSYSSRGPYEQYF.

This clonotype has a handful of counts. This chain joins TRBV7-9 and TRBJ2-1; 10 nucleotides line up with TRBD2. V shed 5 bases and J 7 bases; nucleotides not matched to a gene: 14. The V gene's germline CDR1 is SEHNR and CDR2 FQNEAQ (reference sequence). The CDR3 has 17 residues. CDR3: CASSTSLASGRANEQFF. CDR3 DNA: TGTGCCAGCAGCACCTCCCTCGCCAGCGGGAGGGCGAATGAGCAGTTCTTC.

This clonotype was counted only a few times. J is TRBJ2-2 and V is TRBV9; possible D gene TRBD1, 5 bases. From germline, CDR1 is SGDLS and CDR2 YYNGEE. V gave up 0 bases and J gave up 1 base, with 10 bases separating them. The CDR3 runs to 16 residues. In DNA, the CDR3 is TGTGCCAGCAGCGTAGGTTCAGGGCTGAACACCGGGGAGCTGTTTTTT. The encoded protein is CASSVGSGLNTGELFF.

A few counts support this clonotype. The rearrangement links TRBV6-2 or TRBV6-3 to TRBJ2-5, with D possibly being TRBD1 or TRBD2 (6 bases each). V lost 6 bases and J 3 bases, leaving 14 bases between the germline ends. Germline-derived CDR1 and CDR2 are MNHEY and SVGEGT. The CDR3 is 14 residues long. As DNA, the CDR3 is TGTGCCAGCAGCGGGTGGAGGGGGGAAGAGACCCAGTACTTC. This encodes CASSGWRGEETQYF.

The CDR3 coding sequence is TGTGCCAGCAGTTCCTGGGACAGAGACTACGAGCAGTACTTC. Amino acid sequence: CASSSWDRDYEQYF. The gene calls are TRBV6-5 and TRBJ2-7; 7 nucleotides agree with TRBD1. The CDR3 consists of 14 residues. Germline CDR1 MNHEY, CDR2 SVGAGI. V shed 4 bases and J 3 bases; nucleotides not matched to a gene: 6.

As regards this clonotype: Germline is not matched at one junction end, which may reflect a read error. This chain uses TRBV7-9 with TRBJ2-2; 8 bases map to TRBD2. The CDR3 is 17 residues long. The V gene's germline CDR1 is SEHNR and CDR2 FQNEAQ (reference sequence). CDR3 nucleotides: TGTGCCAGCAGCTCGTATCTAATTAGCGGGAACACCGGGGACCTGTTTTTT. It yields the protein CASSSYLISGNTGDLFF.

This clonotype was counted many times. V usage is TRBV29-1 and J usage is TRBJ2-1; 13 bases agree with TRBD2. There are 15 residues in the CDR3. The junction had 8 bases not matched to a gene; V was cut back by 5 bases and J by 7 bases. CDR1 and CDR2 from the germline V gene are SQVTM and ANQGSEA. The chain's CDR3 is CSVPGLAGYTNEQFF. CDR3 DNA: TGCAGCGTTCCGGGACTAGCGGGATACACGAATGAGCAGTTCTTC.

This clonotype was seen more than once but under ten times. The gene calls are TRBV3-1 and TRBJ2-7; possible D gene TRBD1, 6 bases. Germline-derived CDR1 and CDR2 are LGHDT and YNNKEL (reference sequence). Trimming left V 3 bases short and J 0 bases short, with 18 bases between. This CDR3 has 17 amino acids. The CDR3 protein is CASSQGARGLSSYEQYF. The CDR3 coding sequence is TGTGCCAGCAGCCAGGGGGCCAGGGGTTTAAGCTCCTACGAGCAGTACTTC.

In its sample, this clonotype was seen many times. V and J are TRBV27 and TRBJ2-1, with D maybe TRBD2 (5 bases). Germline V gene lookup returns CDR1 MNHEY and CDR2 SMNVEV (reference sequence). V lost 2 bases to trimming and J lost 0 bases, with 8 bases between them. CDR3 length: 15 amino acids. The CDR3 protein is CASSLQRSSYNEQFF. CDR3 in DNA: TGTGCCAGCAGTTTACAGCGGAGCTCCTACAATGAGCAGTTCTTC.

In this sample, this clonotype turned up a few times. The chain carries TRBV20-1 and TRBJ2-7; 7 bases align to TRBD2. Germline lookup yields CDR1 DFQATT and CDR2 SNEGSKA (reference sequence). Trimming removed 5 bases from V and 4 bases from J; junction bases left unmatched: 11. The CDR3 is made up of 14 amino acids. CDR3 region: CSALRTGGGYEQYF. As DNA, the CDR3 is TGCAGTGCTCTGCGGACGGGGGGAGGATACGAGCAGTACTTC.